This T cell receptor beta chain was observed in a study of T cells expressing NK-cell markers. Study results and limitations: It was still unclear whether expanded NKG2C+ T cell clones were HCMV specific. Similarly, these clonotypes led the CD3+CD56-NKG2C+ fraction as well in several donors.

TCRdb re-analyzed the 5' RACE reads; it lists each CDR3 protein once, without DNA. This table holds more than 250,000 distinct CDR3 sequences. The CDR3 extends over 16 amino acids. Comments on this clonotype: Its target is not known.

The V and J genes are TRBV12-3 or TRBV12-4 and TRBJ2-6. The TCR was taken from a man aged 18 to 30 in good health. Material: blood T cells: a sorted CD56 or NKG2C T cell subset, CD4+ or CD8+ T cells, or bulk PBMC T cells (not recorded which). CDR3 loop: CASSLDGPSGANVLTF.